This T cell receptor (beta chain) was sequenced for a study of T-cell reconstitution after alpha-beta-depleted transplantation in children. Unique molecular identifiers were incorporated during preparation of the TCRbeta library. TCRdb reprocessed the PCR reads with MiXCR, giving one entry per CDR3 protein. The data show 350,000 to 400,000 distinct CDR3 sequences, roughly 20% seen once. This clonotype was recorded at least ten times. The CDR3 is 16 residues long. Germline V gene data show CDR1 as KGHDR and CDR2 as SFDVKD. V lost 3 bases to trimming and J lost 6 bases; unmatched junction nucleotides: 10.

The sequence was obtained from a human donor who donated a stem cell graft to a child with acute myeloid leukemia. The chain has TRBV24-1 and TRBJ2-1; 7 bases match TRBD1. Here the sequenced sample was PBMCs from the stem cell graft donor, taken from the stem cell graft. The CDR3 DNA reads TGTGCCACCAGTGATCCCATCGGACAGGCCAGCAATGAGCAGTTCTTC. This gives the protein CATSDPIGQASNEQFF.